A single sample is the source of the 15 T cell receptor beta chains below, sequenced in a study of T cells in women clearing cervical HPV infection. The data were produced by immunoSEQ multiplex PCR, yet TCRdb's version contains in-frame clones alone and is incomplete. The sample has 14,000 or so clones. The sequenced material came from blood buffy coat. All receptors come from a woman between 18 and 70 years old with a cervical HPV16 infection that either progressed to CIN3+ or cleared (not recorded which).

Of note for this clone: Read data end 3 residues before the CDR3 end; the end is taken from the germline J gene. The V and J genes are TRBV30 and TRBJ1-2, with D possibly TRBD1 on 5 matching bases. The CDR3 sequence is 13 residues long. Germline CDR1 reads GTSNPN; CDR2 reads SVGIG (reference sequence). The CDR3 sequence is CAWSAGTSYDYTF. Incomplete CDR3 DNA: TGTGCCTGGAGTGCCGGGACTAGTTACGAC.

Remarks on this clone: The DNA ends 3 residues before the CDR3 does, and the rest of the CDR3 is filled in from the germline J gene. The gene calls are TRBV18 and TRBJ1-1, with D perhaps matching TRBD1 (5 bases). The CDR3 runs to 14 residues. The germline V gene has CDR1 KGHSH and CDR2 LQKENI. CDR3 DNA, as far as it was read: TGTGCCAGCTCCCGGGACTTCGGCCAAGAGACA. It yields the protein CASSRDFGQET. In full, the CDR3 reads CASSRDFGQETAFF.

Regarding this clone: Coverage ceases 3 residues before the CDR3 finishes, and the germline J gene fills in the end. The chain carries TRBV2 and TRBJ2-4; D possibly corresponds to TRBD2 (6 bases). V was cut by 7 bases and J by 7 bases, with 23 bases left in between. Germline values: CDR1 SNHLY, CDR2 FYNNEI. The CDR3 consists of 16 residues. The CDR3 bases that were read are TGTGCCAGCACTACCCAAGTCTCGGGGGTTCGGAACATT. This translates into CASTTQVSGVRNI. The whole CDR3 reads CASTTQVSGVRNIQYF.

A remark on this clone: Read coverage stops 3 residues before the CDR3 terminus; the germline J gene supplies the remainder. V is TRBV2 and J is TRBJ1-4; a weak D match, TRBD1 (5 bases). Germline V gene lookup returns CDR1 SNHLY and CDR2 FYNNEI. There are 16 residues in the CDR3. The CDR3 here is CASSESGGTVGFPLFF. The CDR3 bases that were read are TGTGCCAGCAGTGAAAGTGGGGGGACTGTAGGATTCCCA.

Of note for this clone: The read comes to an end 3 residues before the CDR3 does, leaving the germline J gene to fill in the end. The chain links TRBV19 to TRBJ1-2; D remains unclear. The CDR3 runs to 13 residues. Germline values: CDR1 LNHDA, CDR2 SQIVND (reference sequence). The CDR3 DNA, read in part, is TGTGCCAGTAGTCCCCTTCTCACAGATACC. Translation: CASSPLLTDT. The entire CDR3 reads CASSPLLTDTYTF.

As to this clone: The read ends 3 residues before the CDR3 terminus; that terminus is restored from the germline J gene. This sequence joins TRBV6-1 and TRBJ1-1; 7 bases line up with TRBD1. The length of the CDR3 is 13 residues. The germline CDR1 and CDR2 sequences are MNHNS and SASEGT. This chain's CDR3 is CASSATTGKEAFF. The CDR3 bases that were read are TGTGCCAGCAGTGCGACGACAGGGAAAGAA.

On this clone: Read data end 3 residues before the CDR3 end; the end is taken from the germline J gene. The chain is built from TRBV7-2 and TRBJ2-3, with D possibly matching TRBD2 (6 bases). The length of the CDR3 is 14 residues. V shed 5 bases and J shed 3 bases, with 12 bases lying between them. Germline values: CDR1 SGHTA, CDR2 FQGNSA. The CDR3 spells CASSTYLATDTQYF. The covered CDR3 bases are TGTGCCAGCAGCACCTATCTAGCGACAGATACG.

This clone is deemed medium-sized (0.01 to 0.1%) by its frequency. Incomplete CDR3 DNA: TGCAGCGTTGACGTTAGGGGCAACACTGAA. Its protein product is CSVDVRGNTE. The complete CDR3 reads CSVDVRGNTEAFF. The chain carries TRBV29-1 and TRBJ1-1, with D possibly TRBD1 on 5 matching bases. The read terminates 3 residues ahead of where the CDR3 ends, so the germline J gene completes it. Trimming took 3 bases from V and 2 from J, leaving 10 bases between them. Germline V gene sequence: CDR1 SQVTM, CDR2 ANQGSEA. The CDR3 runs to 13 residues.

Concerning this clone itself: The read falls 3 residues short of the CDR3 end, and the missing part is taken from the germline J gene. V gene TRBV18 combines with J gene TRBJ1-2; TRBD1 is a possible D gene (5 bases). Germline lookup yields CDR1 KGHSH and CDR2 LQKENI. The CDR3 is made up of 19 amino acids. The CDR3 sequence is CASSPIVRSSGGEPDTYTF. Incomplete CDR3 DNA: TGTGCCAGCTCACCAATAGTGAGGTCTAGCGGGGGGGAGCCAGATACC. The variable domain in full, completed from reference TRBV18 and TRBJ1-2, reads NAGVMQNPRHLVRRRGQEARLRCSPMKGHSHVYWYRQLPEEGLKFMVYLQKENIIDESGMPKERFSAEFPKEGPSILRIQQVVRGDSAAYFCASSPIVRSSGGEPDTYTFGSGTRLTVV.

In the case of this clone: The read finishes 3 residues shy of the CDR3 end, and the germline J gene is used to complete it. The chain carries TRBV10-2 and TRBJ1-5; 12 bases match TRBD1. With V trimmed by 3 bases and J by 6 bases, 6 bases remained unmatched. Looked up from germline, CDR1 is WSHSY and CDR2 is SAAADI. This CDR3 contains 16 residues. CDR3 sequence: CASSEGGQGAGQPQHF. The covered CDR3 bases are TGCGCCAGCAGTGAAGGGGGACAGGGGGCAGGTCAGCCC.

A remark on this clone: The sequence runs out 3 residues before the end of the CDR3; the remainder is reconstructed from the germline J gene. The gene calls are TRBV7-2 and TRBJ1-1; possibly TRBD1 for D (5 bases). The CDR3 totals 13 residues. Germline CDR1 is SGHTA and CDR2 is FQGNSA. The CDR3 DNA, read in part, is TGTGCCAGCAGCTTAGCACAGGACGGGAGG. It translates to CASSLAQDGR. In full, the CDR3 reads CASSLAQDGRAFF. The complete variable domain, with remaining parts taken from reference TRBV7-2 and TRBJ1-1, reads GAGVSQSPSNKVTEKGKDVELRCDPISGHTALYWYRQSLGQGLEFLIYFQGNSAPDKSGLPSDRFSAERTGGSVSTLTIQRTQQEDSAVYLCASSLAQDGRAFFGQGTRLTVV.

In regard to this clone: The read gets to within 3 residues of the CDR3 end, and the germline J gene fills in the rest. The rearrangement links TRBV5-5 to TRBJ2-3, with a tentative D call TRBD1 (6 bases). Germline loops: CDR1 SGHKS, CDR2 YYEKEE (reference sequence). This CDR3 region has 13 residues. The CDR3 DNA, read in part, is TGTGCCAGCAGCCCACAGGGAGATCAGCCG. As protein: CASSPQGDQP. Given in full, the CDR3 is CASSPQGDQPQYF.

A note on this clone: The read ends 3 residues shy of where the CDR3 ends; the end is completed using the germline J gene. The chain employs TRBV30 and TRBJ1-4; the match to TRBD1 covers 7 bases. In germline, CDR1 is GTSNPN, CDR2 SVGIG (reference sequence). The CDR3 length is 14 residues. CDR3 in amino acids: CAWSVGTANSPLFF. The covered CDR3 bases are TGTGCCTGGAGTGTGGGGACAGCCAATTCACCA.

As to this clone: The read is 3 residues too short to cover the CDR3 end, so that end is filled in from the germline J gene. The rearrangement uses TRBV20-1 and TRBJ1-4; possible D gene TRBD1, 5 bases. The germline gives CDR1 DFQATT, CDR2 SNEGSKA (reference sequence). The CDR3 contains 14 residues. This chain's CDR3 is CSARAGRVNSPLFF. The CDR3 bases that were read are TGCAGTGCTAGAGCGGGCAGGGTAAATTCACCA.

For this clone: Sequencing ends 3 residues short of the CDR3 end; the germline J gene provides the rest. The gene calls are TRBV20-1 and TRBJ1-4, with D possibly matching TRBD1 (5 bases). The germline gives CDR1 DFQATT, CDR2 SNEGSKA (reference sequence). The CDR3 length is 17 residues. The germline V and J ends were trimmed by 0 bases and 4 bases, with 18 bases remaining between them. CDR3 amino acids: CSARDSRNAGRNEKLFF. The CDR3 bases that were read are TGCAGTGCTAGAGATTCAAGGAACGCAGGGCGTAATGAAAAA.